Below are 19 T cell receptor beta chains sequenced from a single sample in a study of siplizumab effects on memory and regulatory T cells. Repertoires were generated with immunoSEQ multiplex PCR, while TCRdb's copy carries only in-frame clones and drops some. This table has about 26,000 clones, approximately 80% appearing once. The material sequenced was memory CD4+ T cells sorted from blood. The receptors shown here come from a human donor in good health.

The DNA of the CDR3 is TGTGCCGTCCGGGCAGCTAATGAAAAACTGTTTTTT. Translation gives CAVRAANEKLFF. The gene calls are TRBV10-3 and TRBJ1-4; D is unclear. This CDR3 has 12 residues. Trimming left V 11 bases short and J 3 bases short, with 10 bases between. Germline V CDR1 and CDR2: ENHRY, SYGVKD.

This chain connects TRBV12-5 to TRBJ2-1, with 12 bases aligning to TRBD2. The ends lost 5 bases at V and 2 bases at J; junction bases unmatched: 1. CDR3 length equals 15 residues. The germline CDR1 and CDR2 sequences are LGHNT and FRNRAP. CDR3 loop: CASGRTSGTYNEQFF. CDR3 coding DNA: TGTGCTAGTGGTCGGACTAGCGGGACCTACAATGAGCAGTTCTTC.

The chain combines TRBV19 with TRBJ2-1, with unresolved D. Germline CDR1 reads LNHDA; CDR2 reads SQIVND (reference sequence). This CDR3 spans 16 amino acids. Trimming stripped 0 bases from V and 3 bases from J, with 12 bases between. CDR3 amino acids: CASSIDERSGYNEQFF. CDR3 sequence (DNA): TGTGCCAGTAGTATAGACGAACGTTCCGGCTACAATGAGCAGTTCTTC.

This clone was recorded only once. V is TRBV5-4 and J is TRBJ1-1; TRBD1 matches 7 bases. Germline CDR1 and CDR2: SGHNT and YYREEE (reference sequence). The length of the CDR3 is 12 residues. J gave up 12 bases and V 0 bases, and 5 bases lay outside the gene matches. The CDR3 DNA follows: TGTGCCAGCAGCTTGGAGACAGGGAGGACTTTCTTT. It yields the protein CASSLETGRTFF.

J is TRBJ2-2 and V is TRBV5-8; D uncertain. CDR3 length: 15 residues. V gave up 5 bases and J gave up 5 bases, with 16 bases separating them. The germline gives CDR1 SGHTS, CDR2 YDEGEE. CDR3 sequence reads: CASSSSIPKTGELFF. The CDR3 DNA sequence: TGTGCCAGCAGTAGTTCGATTCCCAAAACCGGGGAGCTGTTTTTT.

Sample share makes this clone medium-sized. The CDR3 nucleotides read TGTGCCAGCCCGAATGGTGAAAGTGGCTACACCTTC. It is translated as CASPNGESGYTF. The chain carries TRBV27 and TRBJ1-2; no firm D call. Germline CDR1 reads MNHEY; CDR2 reads SMNVEV (reference sequence). The CDR3 is made up of 12 amino acids. V lost 8 bases to trimming and J lost 7 bases, with 14 bases between them.

J is TRBJ1-1 and V is TRBV6-4, with D uncertain. The CDR3 totals 13 residues. The V gene lost 5 bases and the J gene lost 4 bases, with 11 bases spanning the gap. Germline V CDR1 and CDR2: MRHNA, SNTAGT. CDR3 in DNA: TGTGCCAGCAGTTCGGGGTTAGGCACTGAAGCTTTCTTT. Its translation is CASSSGLGTEAFF.

The V gene is TRBV5-5, the J gene TRBJ1-5, with D unresolved. The V end lost 2 bases, the J end lost 3 bases, and 9 bases lay between the germline ends. Germline assignment: CDR1 SGHKS and CDR2 YYEKEE (reference sequence). This CDR3 region has 14 residues. The chain's CDR3 is CASSLKAVNQPQHF. CDR3 DNA sequence: TGTGCCAGCAGCTTAAAGGCAGTCAATCAGCCCCAGCATTTT.

The chain combines TRBV2 with TRBJ1-4; no reliable D call. V gave up 4 bases and J gave up 14 bases, with 20 bases separating them. The CDR3 is 14 amino acids. Germline-derived CDR1 and CDR2 are SNHLY and FYNNEI. The CDR3 nucleotides are TGTGCCAGCAGTGTAAAGTGGGAACCATCGGGGCTGTTTTTT. Its protein product is CASSVKWEPSGLFF. Full variable domain (outside the CDR3, taken from reference TRBV2 and TRBJ1-4): EPEVTQTPSHQVTQMGQEVILRCVPISNHLYFYWYRQILGQKVEFLVSFYNNEISEKSEIFDDQFSVERPDGSNFTLKIRSTKLEDSAMYFCASSVKWEPSGLFFGSGTQLSVL.

The chain combines TRBV29-1 with TRBJ1-2; tentatively, D is TRBD1 (5 bases). Trimming removed 4 bases at V and 4 bases at J, with 10 bases between. Looked up from germline, CDR1 is SQVTM and CDR2 is ANQGSEA. This CDR3 is 12 amino acids long. CDR3 nucleotide sequence: TGCAGCGTTGTGACCGGGGCCTATGGCTACACCTTC. Protein: CSVVTGAYGYTF.

The chain combines TRBV7-2 with TRBJ1-2; D not certain. The CDR3 is 16 amino acids. The germline V and J ends were trimmed by 1 base and 2 bases, with 14 bases remaining between them. Germline V gene lookup returns CDR1 SGHTA and CDR2 FQGNSA. This CDR3 reads CASSLDSWTDNYGYTF. CDR3 in DNA: TGTGCCAGCAGCTTAGATTCGTGGACGGACAACTATGGCTACACCTTC.

CDR3 DNA sequence: TGTGCCTGGAGTGTACCAGCAGGGGCTGGGGCCAACGTCCTGACTTTC. This translates into CAWSVPAGAGANVLTF. The chain recombines TRBV30 with TRBJ2-6; TRBD1 might be the D (6 bases). This CDR3 is built from 16 residues. V dropped 0 bases and J dropped 2 bases, with 11 bases sitting between them. CDR1 GTSNPN and CDR2 SVGIG come from the germline V gene (reference sequence).

The V call is TRBV29-1, the J call TRBJ2-7; the match to TRBD2 covers 10 bases. The CDR3 length is 15 residues. Germline lookup yields CDR1 SQVTM and CDR2 ANQGSEA. J gave up 1 base and V 4 bases, and 7 bases lay outside the gene matches. CDR3 nucleotide sequence: TGCAGCGTTGTTAATTTAGCGGGAGGATCCTACGAGCAGTACTTC. Its protein product is CSVVNLAGGSYEQYF.

The chain has TRBV28 and TRBJ1-5; a possible D gene is TRBD1 (5 bases). CDR1 and CDR2 from the germline V gene are MDHEN and SYDVKM. CDR3 size: 14 residues. The germline V and J ends were trimmed by 5 bases and 8 bases, with 16 bases remaining between them. The CDR3 bases are TGTGCCAGCAGTGATGGGGCCTCCTGGGAGCCCCAGCATTTT. Translation: CASSDGASWEPQHF.

The chain links TRBV2 to TRBJ2-7, with unresolved D. V lost 7 bases, J lost 0 bases, and 13 bases lay in between. The germline CDR1 and CDR2 sequences are SNHLY and FYNNEI. The CDR3 is 14 residues long. CDR3 loop: CASMKDGGSYEQYF. CDR3 DNA sequence: TGTGCCAGCATGAAGGATGGCGGCTCCTACGAGCAGTACTTC. The full variable domain, completed using reference TRBV2 and TRBJ2-7, is EPEVTQTPSHQVTQMGQEVILRCVPISNHLYFYWYRQILGQKVEFLVSFYNNEISEKSEIFDDQFSVERPDGSNFTLKIRSTKLEDSAMYFCASMKDGGSYEQYFGPGTRLTVT.

The rearrangement links TRBV2 to TRBJ1-6, with TRBD1 as a possible D gene (5 bases). CDR3 size: 14 residues. Germline V CDR1 and CDR2: SNHLY, FYNNEI. V lost 5 bases and J 7 bases, leaving 12 bases between the germline ends. The chain's CDR3 is CASSTGASNSPLHF. CDR3 bases: TGTGCCAGCAGTACCGGGGCTTCAAATTCACCCCTCCACTTT.

The rearrangement joins TRBV5-6 to TRBJ2-1; D is uncertain. Germline CDR1 SGHDT, CDR2 YYEEEE. The CDR3 consists of 15 residues. V was cut by 1 base and J by 3 bases, with 11 bases left in between. CDR3 DNA: TGTGCCAGCAGCTTGTGGCTAGTAATCTACAATGAGCAGTTCTTC. Its translation is CASSLWLVIYNEQFF.

The chain recombines TRBV9 with TRBJ1-1, with D unresolved. The germline V and J ends were trimmed by 0 bases and 3 bases, with 12 bases remaining between them. Germline CDR1 is SGDLS and CDR2 is YYNGEE. The CDR3 length is 15 residues. CDR3 protein: CASSVVDAPDTEAFF. In DNA, the CDR3 is TGTGCCAGCAGCGTAGTCGACGCCCCGGACACTGAAGCTTTCTTT.

V usage is TRBV7-9 and J usage is TRBJ1-2; a weak D match, TRBD1 (5 bases). The CDR3 covers 13 residues. Germline CDR1 reads SEHNR; CDR2 reads FQNEAQ (reference sequence). The V end lost 10 bases, the J end lost 8 bases, and 20 bases lay between the germline ends. CDR3 coding DNA: TGTGCCACCGACCCGACCGCCGGGGACGGCTACACCTTC. Translating it yields CATDPTAGDGYTF.